The sample holds one count of the clone carrying this T cell receptor beta chain. The sample comes from a study of blood T cell repertoires in COVID-19. Study-wide context: The United States, Italy and Spain were the sources of the acute and convalescent COVID-19 samples. T cells, B-cell-depleted T cells, or PBMCs provided the cDNA or gDNA that served as material.

With 0 bases removed from V and 3 bases from J, the gap between germline ends came to 8 bases. The CDR3 loop spans 14 amino acids. Germline V gene data show CDR1 as SGHRS and CDR2 as YFSETQ. In the authors' workflow: The assay estimated nucleated cells by amplifying reference gene primers. Produced via immunoSEQ multiplex PCR; TCRdb's table is partial and in-frame only. That table gives V, J and clone size, and the DNA gave D and trimming. The sample lists tens of thousands of clones, around four fifths occurring once. The sequenced material came from peripheral blood. The clonotype originates from a woman in her 70s with active or convalescent COVID-19. This rearrangement joins TRBV5-1 to TRBJ2-3; D not certain. This CDR3 reads CASSLGHTTDTQYF. DNA of the CDR3: TGCGCCAGCAGCTTGGGACACACAACAGATACGCAGTATTTT. The full variable domain, in which reference TRBV5-1 and TRBJ2-3 provide the parts outside the CDR3, is KAGVTQTPRYLIKTRGQQVTLSCSPISGHRSVSWYQQTPGQGLQFLFEYFSETQRNKGNFPGRFSGRQFSNSRSEMNVSTLELGDSALYLCASSLGHTTDTQYFGPGTRLTVL.